The T cell receptor (beta chain) under discussion was sequenced for a study of shared clonotypes between healthy human individuals. V was clipped by 5 bases and J by 3 bases, with 17 bases between them. The CDR3 loop spans 15 amino acids. Germline V lookup: CDR1 MDHEN, CDR2 SYDVKM. Selected positively for CCR7 and CD45RO-negative, naive CD8 cells excluded terminally differentiated effector memory CD45RA+ cells. Data came from immunoSEQ multiplex PCR; TCRdb stores just in-frame clones and leaves some out. The sample has about 2 million clones; about 95% are singletons. Input material: naive CD8+ T cells sorted from blood. This sequence joins TRBV28 and TRBJ2-7; perhaps D is TRBD1 or TRBD2 (5 bases each). The TCR comes from a man aged 18 to 29 in good health. The CDR3 DNA sequence: TGTGCCAGCAGTGAGGGACCCCAACTTGGCTACGAGCAGTACTTC. The encoded protein is CASSEGPQLGYEQYF.